The clone carrying this T cell receptor (beta chain) came up a few times. Antigen: not known. This record belongs to a study of CD8+ T cells in alopecia areata. Study in general: People stayed on tofacitinib for 6 to 18 months, then stopped the drug for 6 months. Overall study findings and caveats: Patients shared TCRs less clearly than mice did, possibly owing to HLA.

As to treatment: oral pan-JAK inhibitor, 5-10 mg twice daily. Sequencing templates came from extracted RNA that was reverse transcribed into cDNA. The method was immunoSEQ multiplex PCR; TCRdb's version includes in-frame clones alone and lacks a portion of them. The sample has about 140,000 clones; approximately 86% are singletons. CDR1 and CDR2 from the germline V gene are GTSNPN and SVGIG (reference sequence). CDR3 length: 14 amino acids. V was cut by 0 bases and J by 1 base, with 6 bases left in between. The source of this sequence is a human donor with alopecia areata. This chain links TRBV30 with TRBJ2-2, with D unresolved. This specimen consisted of CD8+ T cells sorted from blood, obtained at week 4, from a patient treated with tofacitinib. CDR3 in DNA: TGTGCCTGGAGTGTACCAGGGAACACCGGGGAGCTGTTTTTT. Protein: CAWSVPGNTGELFF.